This T cell receptor beta chain was documented in a study of OX40 agonist ivuxolimab in advanced cancers. Germline CDR1 reads MNHEY; CDR2 reads SMNVEV (reference sequence). The CDR3 consists of 15 residues. Trimming took 3 bases from V and 6 from J, leaving 15 bases between them. Assay used: immunoSEQ multiplex PCR; TCRdb lists only in-frame clones, some missing. Among roughly 66,000 clones listed, roughly 80% were seen once. Here the sequenced sample was CD4+ or CD8+ T cells sorted from blood, taken in a trial of the OX40 agonist ivuxolimab. The rearrangement uses TRBV27 and TRBJ1-3, with D hard to call. The source of this sequence is an adult with an advanced solid tumor such as melanoma, head and neck, liver or kidney cancer. CDR3: CASSFGRILKNTIYF. CDR3 nucleotide sequence: TGTGCCAGCAGTTTTGGCAGAATATTAAAAAACACCATATATTTT.